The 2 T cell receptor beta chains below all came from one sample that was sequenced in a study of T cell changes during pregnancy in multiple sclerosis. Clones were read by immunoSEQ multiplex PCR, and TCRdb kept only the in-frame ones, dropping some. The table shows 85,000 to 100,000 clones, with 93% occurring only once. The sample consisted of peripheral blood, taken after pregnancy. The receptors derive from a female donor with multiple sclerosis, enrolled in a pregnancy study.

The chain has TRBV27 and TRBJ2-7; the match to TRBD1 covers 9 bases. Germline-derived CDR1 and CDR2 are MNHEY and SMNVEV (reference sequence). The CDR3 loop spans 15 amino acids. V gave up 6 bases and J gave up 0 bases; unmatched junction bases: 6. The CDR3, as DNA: TGTGCCAGCAGCCTAGGACAGGGGTTCTCCTACGAGCAGTACTTC. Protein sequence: CASSLGQGFSYEQYF.

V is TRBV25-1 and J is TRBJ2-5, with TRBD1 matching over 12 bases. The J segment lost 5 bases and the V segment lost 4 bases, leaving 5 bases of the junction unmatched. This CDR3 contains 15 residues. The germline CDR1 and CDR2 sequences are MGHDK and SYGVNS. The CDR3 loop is CASSGGTGGAETQYF. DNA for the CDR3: TGTGCCAGCAGTGGGGGGACAGGGGGCGCGGAGACCCAGTACTTC.